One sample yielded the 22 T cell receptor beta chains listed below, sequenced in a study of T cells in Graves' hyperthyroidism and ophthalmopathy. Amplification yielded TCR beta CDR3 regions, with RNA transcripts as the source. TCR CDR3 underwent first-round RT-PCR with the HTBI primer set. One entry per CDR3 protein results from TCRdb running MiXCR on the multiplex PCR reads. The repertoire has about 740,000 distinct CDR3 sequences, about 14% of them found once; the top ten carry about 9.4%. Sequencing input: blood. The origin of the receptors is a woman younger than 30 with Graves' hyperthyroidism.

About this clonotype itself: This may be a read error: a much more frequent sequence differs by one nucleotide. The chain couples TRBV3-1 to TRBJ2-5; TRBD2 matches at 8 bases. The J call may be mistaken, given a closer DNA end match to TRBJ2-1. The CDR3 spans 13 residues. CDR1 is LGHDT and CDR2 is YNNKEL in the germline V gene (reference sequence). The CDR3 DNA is TGTGCCAGCAGCCAAGCGGGGGGGGAGACCCAGTTCTTC. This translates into CASSQAGGETQFF.

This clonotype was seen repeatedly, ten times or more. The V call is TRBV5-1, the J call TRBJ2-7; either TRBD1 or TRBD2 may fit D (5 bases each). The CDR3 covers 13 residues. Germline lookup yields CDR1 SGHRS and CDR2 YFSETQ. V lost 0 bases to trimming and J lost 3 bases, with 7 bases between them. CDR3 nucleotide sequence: TGCGCCAGCAGCTTGGGGGGGTACTACGAGCAGTACTTC. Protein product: CASSLGGYYEQYF. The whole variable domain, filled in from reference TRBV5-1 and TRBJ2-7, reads KAGVTQTPRYLIKTRGQQVTLSCSPISGHRSVSWYQQTPGQGLQFLFEYFSETQRNKGNFPGRFSGRQFSNSRSEMNVSTLELGDSALYLCASSLGGYYEQYFGPGTRLTVT.

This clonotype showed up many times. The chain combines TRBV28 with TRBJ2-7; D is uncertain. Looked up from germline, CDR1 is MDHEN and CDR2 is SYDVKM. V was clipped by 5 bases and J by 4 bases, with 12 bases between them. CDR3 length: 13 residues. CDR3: CASSNTPSYEQYF. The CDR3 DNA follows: TGTGCCAGCAGTAACACTCCGAGTTACGAGCAGTACTTC.

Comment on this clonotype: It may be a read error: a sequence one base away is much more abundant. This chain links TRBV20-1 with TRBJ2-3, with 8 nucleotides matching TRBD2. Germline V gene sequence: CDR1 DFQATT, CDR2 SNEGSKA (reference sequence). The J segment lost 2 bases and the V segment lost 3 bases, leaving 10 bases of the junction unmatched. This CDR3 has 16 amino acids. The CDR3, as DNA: TGCAGTGCTAGCTCTCTCCGGGGGGGGTTCACAGATACGCAGTATTTT. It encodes CSASSLRGGFTDTQYF.

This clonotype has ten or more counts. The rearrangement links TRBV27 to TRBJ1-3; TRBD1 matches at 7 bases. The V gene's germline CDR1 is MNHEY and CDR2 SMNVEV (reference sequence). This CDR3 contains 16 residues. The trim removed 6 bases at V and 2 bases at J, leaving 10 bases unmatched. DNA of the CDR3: TGTGCCAGCAGGGCACCCGGGACAGCAACTGGAAACACCATATATTTT. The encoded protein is CASRAPGTATGNTIYF.

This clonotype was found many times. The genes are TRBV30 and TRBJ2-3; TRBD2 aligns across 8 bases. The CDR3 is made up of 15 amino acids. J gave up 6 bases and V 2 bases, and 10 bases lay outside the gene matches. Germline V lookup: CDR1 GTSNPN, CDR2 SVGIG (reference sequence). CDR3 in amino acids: CAWSHGGRRLDTQYF. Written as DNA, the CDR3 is TGTGCCTGGAGTCATGGCGGGAGGAGATTGGATACGCAGTATTTT.

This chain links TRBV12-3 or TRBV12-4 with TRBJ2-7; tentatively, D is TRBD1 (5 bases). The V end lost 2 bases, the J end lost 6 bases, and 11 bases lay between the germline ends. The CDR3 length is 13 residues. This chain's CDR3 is CASSLLSGIEQYF. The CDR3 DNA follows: TGTGCCAGCAGTTTACTCTCAGGGATCGAGCAGTACTTC.

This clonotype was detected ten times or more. The CDR3 sequence is CASSRDRARRDTQYF. CDR3 nucleotide sequence: TGTGCCAGCAGCAGAGACAGGGCGAGGCGGGATACGCAGTATTTT. J is TRBJ2-3 and V is TRBV7-9; 7 bases fit TRBD1. J gave up 6 bases and V 5 bases, and 11 bases lay outside the gene matches. CDR1 is SEHNR, CDR2 FQNEAQ, per germline (reference sequence). This CDR3 has 15 residues. Based on the CDR3 plus reference TRBV7-9 and TRBJ2-3, the full variable domain is DTGVSQNPRHKITKRGQNVTFRCDPISEHNRLYWYRQTLGQGPEFLTYFQNEAQLEKSRLLSDRFSAERPKGSFSTLEIQRTEQGDSAMYLCASSRDRARRDTQYFGPGTRLTVL.

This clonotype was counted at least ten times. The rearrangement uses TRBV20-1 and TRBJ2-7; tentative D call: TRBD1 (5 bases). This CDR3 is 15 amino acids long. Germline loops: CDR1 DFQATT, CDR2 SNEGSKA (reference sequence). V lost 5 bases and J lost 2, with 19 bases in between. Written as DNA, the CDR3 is TGCAGTGCTTCCCAACCAGGGCACGGTACCTACGAGCAGTACTTC. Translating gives CSASQPGHGTYEQYF.

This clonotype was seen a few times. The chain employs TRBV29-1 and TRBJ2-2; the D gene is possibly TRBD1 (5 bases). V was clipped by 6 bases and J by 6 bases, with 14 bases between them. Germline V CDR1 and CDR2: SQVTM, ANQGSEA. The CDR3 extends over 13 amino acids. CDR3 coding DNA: TGCAGCGTCAGAGCAGGGTTTTCCGGGGAGCTGTTTTTT. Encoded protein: CSVRAGFSGELFF.

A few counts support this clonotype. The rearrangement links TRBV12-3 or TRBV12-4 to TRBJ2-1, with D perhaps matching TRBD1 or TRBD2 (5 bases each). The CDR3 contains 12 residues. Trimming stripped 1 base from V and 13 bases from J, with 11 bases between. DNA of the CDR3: TGTGCCAGCAGTTTAGATGAGGGGAGCCAGTTCTTC. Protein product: CASSLDEGSQFF.

DNA for the CDR3: TGTGCCAGCAGCTTAGACCTCAGGGTCCAAGAGACCCAGTACTTC. It encodes CASSLDLRVQETQYF. The chain joins TRBV13 to TRBJ2-5; weak D call: TRBD1 (5 bases). The germline V gene has CDR1 PRHDT and CDR2 FYEKMQ (reference sequence). The V end lost 1 base, the J end lost 1 base, and 10 bases lay between the germline ends. CDR3 length: 15 amino acids.

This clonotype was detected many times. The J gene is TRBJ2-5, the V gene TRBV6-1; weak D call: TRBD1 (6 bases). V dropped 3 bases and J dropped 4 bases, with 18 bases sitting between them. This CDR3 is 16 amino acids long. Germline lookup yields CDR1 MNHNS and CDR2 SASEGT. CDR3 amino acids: CASSEAPPGVGETQYF. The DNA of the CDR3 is TGTGCCAGCAGTGAGGCCCCGCCAGGGGTTGGAGAGACCCAGTACTTC.

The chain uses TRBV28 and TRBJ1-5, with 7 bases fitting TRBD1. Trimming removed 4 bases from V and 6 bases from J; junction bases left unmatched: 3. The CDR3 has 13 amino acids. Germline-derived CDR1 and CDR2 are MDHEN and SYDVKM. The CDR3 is CASSSEGAQPQHF. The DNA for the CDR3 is TGTGCCAGCAGTTCAGAGGGGGCTCAGCCCCAGCATTTT.

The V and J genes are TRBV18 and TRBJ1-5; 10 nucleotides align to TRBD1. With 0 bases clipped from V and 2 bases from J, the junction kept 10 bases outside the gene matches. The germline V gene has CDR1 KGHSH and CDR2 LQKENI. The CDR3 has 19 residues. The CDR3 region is CASSPPGQGRGGGNQPQHF. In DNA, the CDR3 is TGTGCCAGCTCACCACCGGGACAGGGGAGGGGTGGAGGCAATCAGCCCCAGCATTTT. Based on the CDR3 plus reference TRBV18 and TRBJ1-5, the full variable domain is NAGVMQNPRHLVRRRGQEARLRCSPMKGHSHVYWYRQLPEEGLKFMVYLQKENIIDESGMPKERFSAEFPKEGPSILRIQQVVRGDSAAYFCASSPPGQGRGGGNQPQHFGDGTRLSIL.

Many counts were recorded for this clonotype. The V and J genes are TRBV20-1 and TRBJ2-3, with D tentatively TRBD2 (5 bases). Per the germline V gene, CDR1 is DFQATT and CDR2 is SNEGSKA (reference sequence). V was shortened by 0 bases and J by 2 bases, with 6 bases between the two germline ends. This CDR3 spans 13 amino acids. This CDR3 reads CSARDGNTDTQYF. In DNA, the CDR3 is TGCAGTGCTAGAGACGGGAACACAGATACGCAGTATTTT.

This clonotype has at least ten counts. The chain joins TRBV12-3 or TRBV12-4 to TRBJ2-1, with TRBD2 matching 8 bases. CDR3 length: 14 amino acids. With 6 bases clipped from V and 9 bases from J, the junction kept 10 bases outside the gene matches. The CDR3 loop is CASRGSGRASEQFF. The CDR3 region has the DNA TGTGCCAGCAGGGGGTCCGGGAGGGCCAGTGAGCAGTTCTTC.

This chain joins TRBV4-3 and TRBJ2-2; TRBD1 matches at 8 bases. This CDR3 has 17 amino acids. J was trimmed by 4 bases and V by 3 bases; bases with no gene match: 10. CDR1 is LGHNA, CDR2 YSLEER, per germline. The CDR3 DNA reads TGCGCCAGCAGCCACCCTAGACAGGGGACCTCCACCGGGGAGCTGTTTTTT. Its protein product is CASSHPRQGTSTGELFF.

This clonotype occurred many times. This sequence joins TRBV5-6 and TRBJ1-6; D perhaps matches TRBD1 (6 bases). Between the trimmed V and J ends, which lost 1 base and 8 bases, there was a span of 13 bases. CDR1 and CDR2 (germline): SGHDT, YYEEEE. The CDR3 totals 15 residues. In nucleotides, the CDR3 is TGTGCCAGCAGCTTGTACGACAGGAGGGATTCACCCCTCCACTTT. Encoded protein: CASSLYDRRDSPLHF. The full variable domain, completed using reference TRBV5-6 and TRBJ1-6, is DAGVTQSPTHLIKTRGQQVTLRCSPKSGHDTVSWYQQALGQGPQFIFQYYEEEERQRGNFPDRFSGHQFPNYSSELNVNALLLGDSALYLCASSLYDRRDSPLHFGNGTRLTVT.

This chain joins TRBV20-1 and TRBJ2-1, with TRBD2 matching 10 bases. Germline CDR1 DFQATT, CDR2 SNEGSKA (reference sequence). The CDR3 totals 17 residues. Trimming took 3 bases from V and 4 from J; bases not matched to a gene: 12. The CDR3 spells CSARPSSGRAWYNEQFF. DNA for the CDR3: TGCAGTGCTAGGCCCAGCAGCGGGAGGGCCTGGTACAATGAGCAGTTCTTC.

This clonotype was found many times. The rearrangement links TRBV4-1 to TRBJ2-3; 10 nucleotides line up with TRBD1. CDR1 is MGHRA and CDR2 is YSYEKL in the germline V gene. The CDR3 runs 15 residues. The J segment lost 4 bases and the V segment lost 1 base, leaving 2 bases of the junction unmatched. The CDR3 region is CASSQVGTGADTQYF. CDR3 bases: TGCGCCAGCAGCCAAGTTGGGACAGGGGCAGATACGCAGTATTTT.

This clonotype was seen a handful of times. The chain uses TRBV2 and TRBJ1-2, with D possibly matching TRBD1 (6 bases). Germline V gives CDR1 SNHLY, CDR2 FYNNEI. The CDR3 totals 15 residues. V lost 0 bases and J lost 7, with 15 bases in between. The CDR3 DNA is TGTGCCAGCAGTGAAGCCTCACAGGGCGTAAGTGGCTACACCTTC. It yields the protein CASSEASQGVSGYTF.